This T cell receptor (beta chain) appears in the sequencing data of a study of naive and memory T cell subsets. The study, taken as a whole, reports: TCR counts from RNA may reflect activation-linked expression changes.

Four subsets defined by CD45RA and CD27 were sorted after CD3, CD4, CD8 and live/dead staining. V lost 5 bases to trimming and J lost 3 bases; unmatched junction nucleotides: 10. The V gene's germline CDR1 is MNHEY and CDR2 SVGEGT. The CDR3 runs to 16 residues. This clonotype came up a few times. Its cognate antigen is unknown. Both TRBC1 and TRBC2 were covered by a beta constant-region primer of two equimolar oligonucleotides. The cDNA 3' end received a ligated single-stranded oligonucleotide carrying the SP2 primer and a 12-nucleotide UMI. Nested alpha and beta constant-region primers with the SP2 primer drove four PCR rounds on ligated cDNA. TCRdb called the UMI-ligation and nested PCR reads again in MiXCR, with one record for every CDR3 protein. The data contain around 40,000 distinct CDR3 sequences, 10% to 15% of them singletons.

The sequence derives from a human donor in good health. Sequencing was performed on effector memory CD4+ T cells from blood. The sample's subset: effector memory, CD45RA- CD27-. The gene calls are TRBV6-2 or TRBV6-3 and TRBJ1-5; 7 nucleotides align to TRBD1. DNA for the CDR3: TGTGCCAGCAGTAACCCCCCCGGGACAGTCAATCAGCCCCAGCATTTT. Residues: CASSNPPGTVNQPQHF.